These T cell receptor beta chains were read from a single sample in a study of cytomegalovirus exposure and HLA in healthy donors. Some clones are missing from TCRdb's copy, which holds only in-frame ones; the method was immunoSEQ multiplex PCR. The sample lists some 150,000 clones; less than 90% were seen once. What was sequenced was PBMCs. The receptor set was obtained from a boy aged 2 to 9 in good health and CMV-seronegative. The CDR3 runs from the conserved cysteine through the conserved F or W. A D gene is named only where the DNA matches it firmly. Clone size is not always given. Where it is, it says once, few, many or a class for expanded clones.

clone_size: -; d_call: TRBD1; v_call: TRBV5-1; cdr3_length: 14; j_call: TRBJ1-1; cdr3_nt: TGCGCCAGCAACTTAGGACAGGCAGGCACTGAAGCTTTCTTT; cdr3_aa: CASNLGQAGTEAFF
clone_size: -; d_call: -; v_call: TRBV7-8; cdr3_length: 16; j_call: TRBJ2-7; cdr3_nt: TGTGCCAGCAGCTTAGCGGGGGCCAGGTCCTCCTACGAGCAGTACTTC; cdr3_aa: CASSLAGARSSYEQYF
clone_size: -; d_call: -; v_call: TRBV29-1; cdr3_length: 11; j_call: TRBJ2-7; cdr3_nt: TGCAGCGGTACAGGGTCGCACGAGCAGTACTTC; cdr3_aa: CSGTGSHEQYF
clone_size: -; d_call: TRBD2; v_call: TRBV27; cdr3_length: 14; j_call: TRBJ2-3; cdr3_nt: TGTGCCAGCAGTTCTACTAGCGGGAGGCATACGCAGTATTTT; cdr3_aa: CASSSTSGRHTQYF
clone_size: -; d_call: TRBD2; v_call: TRBV6-1; cdr3_length: 16; j_call: TRBJ2-3; cdr3_nt: TGTGCCAGCAGTGAGACTAGCGGGAGATCTGGAGATACGCAGTATTTT; cdr3_aa: CASSETSGRSGDTQYF
clone_size: -; d_call: TRBD1; v_call: TRBV9; cdr3_length: 16; j_call: TRBJ2-5; cdr3_nt: TGTGCCAGTAGTCTAGCTCCAACAGGGGGCCAAGAGACCCAGTACTTC; cdr3_aa: CASSLAPTGGQETQYF
clone_size: -; d_call: -; v_call: TRBV5-1; cdr3_length: 15; j_call: TRBJ1-3; cdr3_nt: TGCGCCAGCAGCTTGACAGGGCTCTCTGGAAACACCATATATTTT; cdr3_aa: CASSLTGLSGNTIYF
clone_size: once; d_call: -; v_call: TRBV5-1; cdr3_length: 16; j_call: TRBJ2-1; cdr3_nt: TGCGCCAGCAGCCCGGGACTTCGCCCCGGCTACAATGGGCAGTTCTTC; cdr3_aa: CASSPGLRPGYNGQFF
clone_size: -; d_call: -; v_call: TRBV27; cdr3_length: 15; j_call: TRBJ2-7; cdr3_nt: TGTGCCAGCAGCCCAAGACTAGTCCAGGGGGGCGAGCAGTACTTC; cdr3_aa: CASSPRLVQGGEQYF
clone_size: -; d_call: TRBD2; v_call: TRBV7-2; cdr3_length: 14; j_call: TRBJ2-3; cdr3_nt: TGTGCCAGCAGCCAATCGGGGGGGGTCAGGGCGCAGTATTTT; cdr3_aa: CASSQSGGVRAQYF
clone_size: -; d_call: -; v_call: TRBV2; cdr3_length: 15; j_call: TRBJ2-7; cdr3_nt: TGTGCCAGCAGTGTAGGGGATCTGGGGGCTGTAGAGCAGTACTTC; cdr3_aa: CASSVGDLGAVEQYF
clone_size: -; d_call: -; v_call: TRBV11-3; cdr3_length: 14; j_call: TRBJ1-5; cdr3_nt: TGTGCCAGCAGCTTAGCGGCGGGGGCTCAGCCCCAGCATTTT; cdr3_aa: CASSLAAGAQPQHF
clone_size: -; d_call: -; v_call: TRBV19; cdr3_length: 13; j_call: TRBJ1-1; cdr3_nt: TGTGCCAGCGGGGATTGGGTGGACACTGAAGCTTTCTTT; cdr3_aa: CASGDWVDTEAFF
clone_size: -; d_call: -; v_call: TRBV15; cdr3_length: 13; j_call: TRBJ2-3; cdr3_nt: TGTGCCACCCTAGCGACAAGCACAGATACGCAGTATTTT; cdr3_aa: CATLATSTDTQYF
clone_size: few; d_call: -; v_call: TRBV4-3; cdr3_length: 16; j_call: TRBJ2-7; cdr3_nt: TGCGCCAGCAGCCAAGATTCAGGGGTCCCCTCCTACGAGCAGTACTTC; cdr3_aa: CASSQDSGVPSYEQYF
clone_size: -; d_call: -; v_call: TRBV5-5; cdr3_length: 13; j_call: TRBJ1-1; cdr3_nt: TGTGCCAGCAGCCCCGGGTCCGACACTGAAGCTTTCTTT; cdr3_aa: CASSPGSDTEAFF
clone_size: -; d_call: -; v_call: TRBV5-6; cdr3_length: 15; j_call: TRBJ2-3; cdr3_nt: TGTGCCAGCAGCTTGCGGCGAACAGCCACAGATACGCAGTATTTT; cdr3_aa: CASSLRRTATDTQYF
clone_size: -; d_call: TRBD1; v_call: TRBV5-6; cdr3_length: 13; j_call: TRBJ2-5; cdr3_nt: TGTGCCAGCGTAAGGACAGGAGGAGAGACCCAGTACTTC; cdr3_aa: CASVRTGGETQYF
clone_size: -; d_call: -; v_call: TRBV7-8; cdr3_length: 13; j_call: TRBJ2-7; cdr3_nt: TGTGCCAGCAGCCCCGTTAGCGGCTACGAGCAGTACTTC; cdr3_aa: CASSPVSGYEQYF
clone_size: -; d_call: TRBD1; v_call: TRBV28; cdr3_length: 15; j_call: TRBJ1-1; cdr3_nt: TGTGCCAGCAGTTTGGGCAGGGGGCGCATATCGGAAGCTTTCTTT; cdr3_aa: CASSLGRGRISEAFF
clone_size: once; d_call: -; v_call: TRBV5-5; cdr3_length: 14; j_call: TRBJ1-5; cdr3_nt: TGTGCCAGCAGCTTACTGAGGGTCAATCAGCCCCAGCATTTT; cdr3_aa: CASSLLRVNQPQHF
clone_size: -; d_call: -; v_call: TRBV14; cdr3_length: 12; j_call: TRBJ1-2; cdr3_nt: TGTGCCAGCAGCCAACTACCAGGGAAGCCGAACTTC; cdr3_aa: CASSQLPGKPNF